The rows below give T cell receptor beta chains drawn from one sample of a study of blood T cell repertoires in COVID-19. Some clones are missing from TCRdb's copy, which holds only in-frame ones; the method was immunoSEQ multiplex PCR. The repertoire consists of 210,000 or so clones, with around 86% occurring once and the leading ten covering 8% to 9%. Material: PBMCs or T cells enriched from blood (not recorded which). Receptors originate from a woman between 50 and 59 years old with acute COVID-19. Both conserved end residues are part of each CDR3. Clone size is shown for a subset of rows, as once, few, many or a class of expanded clone.

TRBV5-1 | . | CASSSGLEGYEQYF
TRBV19 | . | CASRGQGAFAGELFF
TRBV4-2 | . | CASSRGTDLRADTQYF
TRBV25-1 | . | CASSDFSYGYTF
TRBV19 | . | CASSTGNNRAGNQPQHF
TRBV12-5 | once | CASGSQGAHQPQHF
TRBV9 | . | CASSVATAGQDYGYTF
TRBV28 | once | CASVDRAAGNTIYF
TRBV15 | . | CATSRPGLDEQFF
TRBV5-5 | . | CASSPTGGTGGEQYF
TRBV7-2 | . | CASSLGPTVGTEAFF
TRBV28 | . | CASSFPLLSWTGDPSTNEKLFF
TRBV24-1 | . | CATSDTGTAYGYTF
TRBV10-3 | . | CAIRRVIGLRGSDNEQFF
TRBV28 | . | CASSLFSGGAGGYTF
TRBV30 | . | CAWSVQGGDYNSPLHF
TRBV4-1 | . | CASSHSGQTYEQYF
TRBV28 | once | CASSSYRDTTYEQYF
TRBV12-3/TRBV12-4 | . | CASSLTYEQYF
TRBV3-1/TRBV3-2 | . | CASSQGDTSRPQHF
TRBV7-2 | . | CASSLARAGGVGEQFF
TRBV28 | . | CAARGSGSMNTGELFF
TRBV10-3 | few | CAITRGSYNEQFF
TRBV2 | . | CASSESADTQYF
TRBV15 | . | CATSDHGRQWTTNEKLFF
TRBV28 | once | CASSPVAGSYEQYF
TRBV13 | . | CASSLEPTSGGYNEQFF
TRBV13 | . | CASSPGWDRGRISEQFF
TRBV5-1 | . | CASSPQENYGYTF
TRBV19 | . | CASRRDRTSSPLHF
TRBV18 | many | CASSPRTSGAYEQYF
TRBV28 | . | CASRTLGGQGVEKLFF
TRBV5-3 | . | CARSVRGPRGDTQYF
TRBV7-8 | . | CASSLGTFVAKNIQYF
TRBV19 | few | CASSPKGGQGIYSNQPQHF
TRBV21-1 | . | CASTILPGKNNEQFF